This T cell receptor beta chain was profiled in a study of cytotoxic CD8 clonotypes in ibrutinib-treated CLL (TCRdb year 2021). General notes on the study: The cohort had 11 relapsed/refractory and under 16 treatment-naive patients; 17 to 18 were IGHV unmutated. Samples averaged roughly 280,000 productive templates and 94,082 productive rearrangements. Cryopreserved peripheral blood mononuclear cells were obtained prior to treatment, at the time of response, and at either disease progression or sustained remission. Of the roughly 81 people in the trial, about two dozen had longitudinal samples available. Responses were partial in around 24 patients and complete in 2; after median approximately 5.5 years follow-up, 14 stayed in remission and about twelve progressed. Patients were still on ibrutinib when every remission and progressive disease sample was collected. The response samples were drawn at a median of roughly twelve months into treatment, with a range of roughly 6 to 36 months. The paper as a whole reports these results and caveats: At baseline, clonality was higher than in age-matched healthy donors and showed a strong correlation with circulating CD8+ T-cell counts. Sustained-remission and progressing patients did not have matched sampling times, and lymph node repertoires were not examined. Clonality increased at ibrutinib response, stayed stable in sustained remission, and fell back toward baseline at progression. Public clonotypes were rare and either shrank or stayed stable during treatment, and the rise in clonality at ibrutinib response reflected expansion of private clonotypes.

From the cysteine up to the phenylalanine, the CDR3 has a length of 15 residues. Only the CDR3 portion is preserved as DNA: 45 bases, with reading frame beginning at the first base. Per the germline V gene, SGHAT is the CDR1 and FQNNGV is the CDR2. Between the V and J ends, shortened by 4 bases and 1 base respectively, the junction contains 13 bases. On a MiSeq, deep resolution sequencing aimed for a depth between 1 in 1 million and 1 in 200,000 T cells, with each clonotype covered 10x on average. The immunoSEQ hsTCRB Kit was used to generate TCR beta libraries. Per the original workflow: ImmunoSEQ Data Assistant and ImmunoSEQ Analyzer were used for data analysis, and V, D and J genes were assigned according to IMGT definitions. Clonality, which ranges from 0 to 1, was calculated by subtracting the normalized Shannon entropy of productive rearrangement frequencies from one. Only overrepresented clonotypes making up at least 0.05% of each patient's repertoire were included in the public clonotype analysis. Thirteen repertoires from age-matched healthy donors, obtained from immuneACCESS, served as clonality controls. TCRdb obtained this table from immuneACCESS and retained in-frame rearrangements with V and J assigned. These tables miss some clones; where compared with another copy, unresolved V genes account for less than half of the shortfall, and the remainder is unexplained. D and trimming come from the DNA, and the V and J calls and clone size come from that table. The table for this sample lists nearly 50,000 clones; roughly 57% of them were counted only once. The ten biggest clones cover approximately 30% of the sample.

Remarks on this clone: There is no known antigen for this receptor. No much larger clonotype is one base removed from it; base qualities were not supplied.

This specimen's time point label, interpreted: roughly 23 months on ibrutinib. Roughly 2 micrograms of genomic DNA were extracted from cryopreserved PBMCs for TCR beta library preparation. Longitudinal blood samples from CLL patients receiving ibrutinib monotherapy were subjected to high-throughput TCR beta sequencing. The patients took part in an open-label, single-center phase 2 trial of ibrutinib monotherapy. The starting material was PBMCs, obtained after 24 months of ibrutinib treatment. The V and J genes are TRBV11-2 and TRBJ2-5, with the D segment identity uncertain. The origin of this receptor is a human donor with chronic lymphocytic leukemia. The sequenced DNA: TGTGCCAGCAGCTCCAGACTGGGAACCCAAGAGACCCAGTACTTC. It translates to CASSSRLGTQETQYF.